This entry concerns a single T cell receptor (beta chain). In the study's own analysis: Reference gene primer amplification in the assay estimated nucleated cell counts. Clones were read by immunoSEQ multiplex PCR, and TCRdb kept only the in-frame ones, dropping some. V and J calls and clone size are as listed in that table; D and trimming were resolved from the DNA. The data contain roughly 300,000 clones, approximately 93% of them singletons. The V gene's germline CDR1 is ENHRY and CDR2 SYGVKD. V trimming: 0 bases; J trimming: 1 base; junction bases outside the gene matches: 2. There are 15 residues in the CDR3. The source of the sample is a study of blood T cell repertoires in COVID-19. Turning to the study itself: Samples representing acute and convalescent COVID-19 were sourced from the United States, Italy and Spain.

The rearrangement uses TRBV10-3 and TRBJ1-2; 7 bases match TRBD1. This TCR derives from a woman in her thirties with COVID-19, enrolled during active disease. The sequenced material came from peripheral blood. In DNA, the CDR3 is TGTGCCATCAGTGAGTCAGCAGGGGGTAACTATGGCTACACCTTC. Amino acids: CAISESAGGNYGYTF.